This TCR beta chain emerged from a study of CD8 T cells in Susac syndrome. Study-wide results and caveats: There was no clonal expansion in the CD4+ T cell repertoires of Susac syndrome.

TEMRA cells were FACS-enriched, while CD8+ and CD4+ T cells were negatively isolated. Germline CDR1 KGHSH, CDR2 LQKENI. The CDR3 covers 17 residues. Between the trimmed V and J ends, which lost 3 bases and 0 bases, there was a span of 14 bases. As to this clonotype: Its antigen is unidentified.

RNA was extracted with the RNeasy kit, and a quantity of 0.5 to 1 ug was reverse transcribed using random hexamers. The authors amplified TCR beta CDR3 across 54 Vbeta and 13 Jbeta using immunoSEQ multiplex PCR. One entry per CDR3 protein, called by TCRdb with MiXCR from the immunoSEQ multiplex PCR reads. The table has 70,000 to 75,000 distinct CDR3 sequences, about 92% seen once. Material for sequencing was CD4+ T cells from PBMCs. The gene calls are TRBV18 and TRBJ2-2, with D possibly matching TRBD1 (6 bases). The receptor was isolated from a human donor with Susac syndrome. CDR3 in amino acids: CASSPDSPLANTGELFF. For the CDR3, the DNA is TGTGCCAGCTCACCGGACAGCCCTCTCGCGAACACCGGGGAGCTGTTTTTT.